These 30 T cell receptor beta chains originate from one sample sequenced in a study of shared clonotypes between healthy human individuals. Repertoires were generated with immunoSEQ multiplex PCR, while TCRdb's copy carries only in-frame clones and drops some. The table records a few million clones, around 90% of them present only once. Source material: naive CD4+ T cells sorted from blood. The subset was: CD45RA+ positively selected. Source of these receptors: a man in his late teens or twenties in good health.

Regarding this clone: Other DNA sequences in this specimen translate into the identical CDR3. The V and J genes are TRBV27 and TRBJ1-2, with 9 bases fitting TRBD1. The CDR3 loop spans 12 amino acids. Per the germline V gene, CDR1 is MNHEY and CDR2 is SMNVEV (reference sequence). V shed 4 bases, J shed 7 bases, and the junction held 1 base outside the gene matches. CDR3 residues: CASSSTGGGYTF. Written as DNA, the CDR3 is TGTGCCAGCAGTTCGACAGGGGGTGGCTACACCTTC.

V gene TRBV5-1 combines with J gene TRBJ2-2; no definite D call. Looked up from germline, CDR1 is SGHRS and CDR2 is YFSETQ. Trimming shortened V by 1 base and J by 2 bases, and 9 bases separated the two germline ends. This CDR3 has 15 residues. As DNA, the CDR3 is TGCGCCAGCAGCTTGCGGCTACCAAACACCGGGGAGCTGTTTTTT. This translates into CASSLRLPNTGELFF.

This clone was counted once. J is TRBJ2-5 and V is TRBV10-3, with 7 nucleotides matching TRBD2. Germline lookup yields CDR1 ENHRY and CDR2 SYGVKD. The CDR3 consists of 16 residues. The J segment lost 6 bases and the V segment lost 1 base, leaving 11 bases of the junction unmatched. The DNA of the CDR3 is TGTGCCATCAGTGAGTTACTAGCGACCAGCTTGCAGACCCAGTACTTC. Its translation: CAISELLATSLQTQYF.

The genes are TRBV6-5 and TRBJ2-7; 11 bases are shared with TRBD2. The germline V gene encodes CDR1 MNHEY and CDR2 SVGAGI. The CDR3 totals 13 residues. V lost 8 bases, J lost 2 bases, and 2 bases stayed unmatched. The CDR3 region has the DNA TGTGCCAGCGGACTAGCGGGCGCCTACGAGCAGTACTTC. Translated: CASGLAGAYEQYF.

CDR3 protein: CASSSTGFLETQYF. In nucleotides, the CDR3 is TGCGCCAGCAGCTCTACAGGGTTTCTGGAGACCCAGTACTTC. The chain couples TRBV5-1 to TRBJ2-5; perhaps TRBD1 as D (6 bases). V was trimmed by 3 bases and J by 5 bases, leaving 14 bases between them. CDR3 size: 14 residues. Germline CDR1 and CDR2: SGHRS and YFSETQ.

The CDR3 bases are TGTGCCAGCAGCTTAGGGGCAGGGGGCTCATGGCAGCCCCAGCATTTT. Translating it yields CASSLGAGGSWQPQHF. The V gene is TRBV7-2, the J gene TRBJ1-5; the match to TRBD1 covers 8 bases. Germline values: CDR1 SGHTA, CDR2 FQGNSA. The V and J ends lost 1 base and 7 bases, in that order; junction bases with no gene match: 9. This CDR3 has 16 amino acids.

The rearrangement links TRBV18 to TRBJ2-2, with D perhaps TRBD1 (6 bases). Germline lookup yields CDR1 KGHSH and CDR2 LQKENI. This CDR3 contains 15 residues. Deletions cut 3 bases from V and 2 bases from J, with 10 bases between. CDR3 loop: CASSPYRDNTGELFF. DNA for the CDR3: TGTGCCAGCTCACCGTACAGGGATAACACCGGGGAGCTGTTTTTT.

This sequence joins TRBV10-3 and TRBJ2-3; the match to TRBD2 covers 10 bases. Germline V gene lookup returns CDR1 ENHRY and CDR2 SYGVKD. V lost 2 bases, J lost 2 bases, and 7 bases stayed unmatched. The CDR3 covers 17 residues. The DNA of the CDR3 is TGTGCCATCAGTGAGGGCCTAGCGGGAGCCACCACAGATACGCAGTATTTT. Translated: CAISEGLAGATTDTQYF.

J is TRBJ1-1 and V is TRBV5-1, with unresolved D. The CDR3 contains 15 residues. The germline gives CDR1 SGHRS, CDR2 YFSETQ. V lost 0 bases to trimming and J lost 0 bases, with 9 bases between them. This chain's CDR3 is CASSLASGMNTEAFF. For the CDR3, the DNA is TGCGCCAGCAGCTTGGCCTCAGGTATGAACACTGAAGCTTTCTTT.

The chain carries TRBV28 and TRBJ1-2; TRBD1 agrees at 10 bases. The CDR3 loop spans 15 amino acids. Germline V gene sequence: CDR1 MDHEN, CDR2 SYDVKM. The J segment lost 2 bases and the V segment lost 5 bases, leaving 5 bases of the junction unmatched. CDR3 amino acids: CASSLMTGGNYGYTF. The CDR3 coding sequence is TGTGCCAGCAGTCTCATGACAGGGGGCAACTATGGCTACACCTTC.

The rearrangement links TRBV11-2 to TRBJ2-4; 11 nucleotides align to TRBD2. This CDR3 spans 17 amino acids. V trimming: 7 bases; J trimming: 0 bases; junction bases outside the gene matches: 8. Germline lookup yields CDR1 SGHAT and CDR2 FQNNGV. The CDR3 here is CASTGTSGDIAKNIQYF. The CDR3 nucleotides are TGTGCCAGCACCGGGACTAGCGGTGATATAGCCAAAAACATTCAGTACTTC.

The chain joins TRBV30 to TRBJ2-7; 8 nucleotides align to TRBD2. The CDR3 totals 12 residues. Trimming at V came to 3 bases and at J to 6 bases, leaving 4 bases not matched to a gene. Germline CDR1 GTSNPN, CDR2 SVGIG (reference sequence). In nucleotides, the CDR3 is TGTGCCTGGAGCGCGGGACTAGGCGAGCAGTACTTC. Protein sequence: CAWSAGLGEQYF. The full variable domain, completed using reference TRBV30 and TRBJ2-7, is SQTIHQWPATLVQPVGSPLSLECTVEGTSNPNLYWYRQAAGRGLQLLFYSVGIGQISSEVPQNLSASRPQDRQFILSSKKLLLSDSGFYLCAWSAGLGEQYFGPGTRLTVT.

J is TRBJ2-7 and V is TRBV5-1; unclear D gene. The CDR3 length is 12 residues. Trimming took 5 bases from V and 2 from J, leaving 8 bases between them. Germline V gene sequence: CDR1 SGHRS, CDR2 YFSETQ. This CDR3 reads CASRPSTYEQYF. Here the CDR3 DNA reads TGCGCCAGCAGGCCCTCAACCTACGAGCAGTACTTC.

The chain carries TRBV10-3 and TRBJ1-1, with TRBD1 identical over 10 bases. The germline V gene encodes CDR1 ENHRY and CDR2 SYGVKD. The CDR3 contains 12 residues. V lost 7 bases and J lost 5; bases outside the gene matches: 1. Written as DNA, the CDR3 is TGTGCCATCAAGGGACAGGGGACTGAAGCTTTCTTT. Its protein is CAIKGQGTEAFF.

CDR3 region: CASSHAPGGDGNTIYF. The DNA for the CDR3 is TGCGCCAGCAGCCATGCCCCCGGGGGGGACGGAAACACCATATATTTT. The chain couples TRBV4-3 to TRBJ1-3; a possible D gene is TRBD1 (5 bases). The CDR3 extends over 16 amino acids. V was cut by 3 bases and J by 4 bases, with 16 bases left in between. The germline V gene encodes CDR1 LGHNA and CDR2 YSLEER.

Details on this clone: The CDR3 does not close with the conserved phenylalanine or tryptophan, likely indicating a read error. The DNA is omitted, as the CDR3 cannot be located on it reliably, and the CDR3 follows TCRdb's listing. The CDR3 region is CSAKGQVL. This sequence joins TRBV20-1 and TRBJ1-2; the table's TRBD1 call for D was not verified on the DNA. The CDR3 region is 8 residues in length, termini included. The germline CDR1 and CDR2 sequences are DFQATT and SNEGSKA (reference sequence).

V and J are TRBV9 and TRBJ2-5; 8 positions agree with TRBD2. Germline values: CDR1 SGDLS, CDR2 YYNGEE. V shed 2 bases, J shed 2 bases, and the junction held 11 bases outside the gene matches. The CDR3 contains 17 residues. In DNA form, the CDR3 reads TGTGCCAGCAGCGTCACGGGGGCAACTAGCGGTCAAGAGACCCAGTACTTC. Its translation: CASSVTGATSGQETQYF.

The chain employs TRBV5-7 and TRBJ1-5; D ambiguous. TRBV5-7 is designated an ORF whose function remains uncertain. CDR3 length: 14 residues. Trimming pared 4 bases from V and 1 base from J, leaving 9 bases between. CDR3 region: CASSRLGSNQPQHF. In nucleotides, the CDR3 is TGTGCCAGCAGCAGATTAGGGAGCAATCAGCCCCAGCATTTT.

The chain recombines TRBV10-3 with TRBJ2-3; tentatively, D is TRBD1 (6 bases). Trimming took 5 bases from V and 6 from J, leaving 12 bases between them. The CDR3 sequence is 13 residues long. Per germline, CDR1 ENHRY and CDR2 SYGVKD. The DNA of the CDR3 is TGTGCCATCAGTCCAGGGGAGATGGATACGCAGTATTTT. Translating gives CAISPGEMDTQYF.

V usage is TRBV7-2 and J usage is TRBJ2-1; D is perhaps TRBD2 (5 bases). CDR3 size: 15 residues. Germline CDR1 SGHTA, CDR2 FQGNSA. V lost 3 bases to trimming and J lost 0 bases, with 9 bases between them. CDR3 region: CASSFRGPSYNEQFF. CDR3 nucleotides: TGTGCCAGCAGCTTTCGCGGGCCCTCCTACAATGAGCAGTTCTTC.

The chain combines TRBV2 with TRBJ1-5; no reliable D call. V shed 0 bases and J shed 4 bases, with 10 bases lying between them. The CDR3 runs to 15 residues. CDR1 SNHLY and CDR2 FYNNEI come from the germline V gene. Here the CDR3 reads CASSEAELDNQPQHF. Here the CDR3 DNA reads TGTGCCAGCAGTGAAGCGGAGCTAGATAATCAGCCCCAGCATTTT.

This chain joins TRBV5-1 and TRBJ2-7; TRBD1 aligns across 7 bases. The V gene end was trimmed by 4 bases and the J gene end by 5 bases; junction bases not matched to a gene: 9. The germline gives CDR1 SGHRS, CDR2 YFSETQ. CDR3 size: 14 residues. CDR3 sequence reads: CASSQTGTINEQYF. The CDR3 DNA reads as TGCGCCAGCAGCCAGACAGGGACGATAAACGAGCAGTACTTC. The variable domain in full, completed from reference TRBV5-1 and TRBJ2-7, reads KAGVTQTPRYLIKTRGQQVTLSCSPISGHRSVSWYQQTPGQGLQFLFEYFSETQRNKGNFPGRFSGRQFSNSRSEMNVSTLELGDSALYLCASSQTGTINEQYFGPGTRLTVT.

This chain connects TRBV15 to TRBJ2-7, with 8 bases fitting TRBD1. V lost 3 bases to trimming and J lost 4 bases; unmatched junction nucleotides: 5. CDR3 size: 14 residues. CDR1 and CDR2 from the germline V gene are LNHNV and YYDKDF (reference sequence). The CDR3 sequence: CATSSLDREYEQYF. CDR3 nucleotide sequence: TGTGCCACCAGCAGTCTGGACAGGGAATACGAGCAGTACTTC.

CDR3 region: CAWSVVSETQYF. For the CDR3, the DNA is TGTGCCTGGAGCGTGGTGTCAGAGACCCAGTACTTC. The chain carries TRBV30 and TRBJ2-5, with D hard to call. Trimming took off 3 bases at V and 4 bases at J, with 9 bases between the two ends. The CDR3 has 12 residues. CDR1 is GTSNPN and CDR2 is SVGIG in the germline V gene (reference sequence).

J is TRBJ1-3 and V is TRBV27, with D unclear. The CDR3 has 14 residues. Germline loops: CDR1 MNHEY, CDR2 SMNVEV (reference sequence). V was shortened by 6 bases and J by 4 bases, with 13 bases between the two germline ends. The chain's CDR3 is CASSLTWRGNTIYF. CDR3 bases: TGTGCCAGCAGCCTGACGTGGAGGGGAAACACCATATATTTT.

This chain joins TRBV7-2 and TRBJ2-7; D gene unclear. The CDR3 covers 17 residues. Germline-derived CDR1 and CDR2 are SGHTA and FQGNSA. Trimming shortened V by 6 bases and J by 6 bases, and 27 bases separated the two germline ends. As DNA, the CDR3 is TGTGCCAGCAGGAGTGCCGGGCTCCTCAAGCCTCGGTCCGAGCAGTACTTC. It specifies CASRSAGLLKPRSEQYF. Using reference TRBV7-2 and TRBJ2-7 for the parts outside the CDR3, the full variable domain is GAGVSQSPSNKVTEKGKDVELRCDPISGHTALYWYRQSLGQGLEFLIYFQGNSAPDKSGLPSDRFSAERTGGSVSTLTIQRTQQEDSAVYLCASRSAGLLKPRSEQYFGPGTRLTVT.

Turning to this clone: The sample contains more than one DNA sequence encoding this CDR3. The CDR3 nucleotides are TGTGCCAGCTCACCCCGGAGGGGGCCCGGGGAAAAACTGTTTTTT. Amino acid sequence: CASSPRRGPGEKLFF. J is TRBJ1-4 and V is TRBV18; TRBD1 matches 7 bases. The CDR3 consists of 15 residues. V lost 3 bases and J lost 8; bases outside the gene matches: 9. In germline, CDR1 is KGHSH, CDR2 LQKENI. Combining the CDR3 with reference TRBV18 and TRBJ1-4 gives the whole variable domain NAGVMQNPRHLVRRRGQEARLRCSPMKGHSHVYWYRQLPEEGLKFMVYLQKENIIDESGMPKERFSAEFPKEGPSILRIQQVVRGDSAAYFCASSPRRGPGEKLFFGSGTQLSVL.

This clone was picked up a small number of times. The chain uses TRBV19 and TRBJ1-1; D might be TRBD1 (5 bases). Germline V lookup: CDR1 LNHDA, CDR2 SQIVND (reference sequence). With 4 bases removed from V and 3 bases from J, the gap between germline ends came to 9 bases. The CDR3 totals 13 residues. This CDR3 is CASSSAGYTEAFF. The CDR3, as DNA: TGTGCCAGTAGTAGCGCAGGGTACACTGAAGCTTTCTTT.

On this clone itself: The sample carries other DNA sequences with the same CDR3. This CDR3 is CASSLGGVGTDTQYF. DNA for the CDR3: TGCGCCAGCAGCTTGGGTGGGGTCGGCACAGATACGCAGTATTTT. This rearrangement joins TRBV5-1 to TRBJ2-3; D unresolved. Trimming took off 0 bases at V and 1 base at J, with 9 bases between the two ends. CDR1 is SGHRS, CDR2 YFSETQ, per germline. The CDR3 runs to 15 residues.

The genes are TRBV11-2 and TRBJ2-5, with 9 bases matching TRBD1. CDR1 is SGHAT, CDR2 FQNNGV, per germline. The CDR3 contains 14 residues. The V segment lost 4 bases and the J segment 7 bases; nucleotides outside the gene matches: 7. In nucleotides, the CDR3 is TGTGCCAGCAGCTCTGGACAGGGGAGAGGGACCCAGTACTTC. Its translation: CASSSGQGRGTQYF.